The 15 T cell receptor beta chains in this list originate from one sample, sequenced in a study of CD8+CD57+ T cells in acquired aplastic anemia. Patients who underwent sequencing had shown CD8+CD57+ cell expansion by flow cytometry. The template used for profiling TCR beta VDJ and CDR3 was genomic DNA. TCRdb processed the reads anew with MiXCR; each CDR3 protein has one entry. The sample holds some 98,000 distinct CDR3 sequences, 55% to 70% seen once. The sample was sorted CD4+, CD8+, or CD8+CD57+ T cells (not recorded which) from PBMCs. Receptors originate from a human donor with aplastic anemia.

The chain links TRBV4-1 to TRBJ1-6, with 8 bases aligning to TRBD1. Germline CDR1 MGHRA, CDR2 YSYEKL. The CDR3 has 17 residues. Trimming removed 6 bases from V and 10 bases from J; junction bases left unmatched: 17. The CDR3 region is CASRSGGQGRLGSPLHF. The CDR3 coding sequence is TGCGCCAGCAGATCCGGAGGACAGGGAAGACTTGGGTCACCCCTCCACTTT.

The table lists this clonotype with many counts. J is TRBJ1-2 and V is TRBV2; unclear D gene. This CDR3 spans 15 amino acids. Germline CDR1 reads SNHLY; CDR2 reads FYNNEI. V dropped 2 bases and J dropped 1 base, with 11 bases sitting between them. The CDR3 is CASSESPAINYGYTF. CDR3 in DNA: TGTGCCAGCAGTGAATCTCCAGCGATTAACTATGGCTACACCTTC.

J is TRBJ2-3 and V is TRBV6-2 or TRBV6-3; 9 bases match TRBD2. The CDR3 totals 18 residues. Germline loops: CDR1 MNHEY, CDR2 SVGEGT. The V segment lost 2 bases and the J segment 0 bases; nucleotides outside the gene matches: 9. The CDR3 nucleotides read TGTGCCAGCAGTTACCTAGCGGGGCCCCGGCCTAGCACAGATACGCAGTATTTT. It specifies CASSYLAGPRPSTDTQYF.

The CDR3 DNA sequence: TGCAGCGTTGGCGGGACAGGGTTCTTCACCTTC. It translates to CSVGGTGFFTF. The rearrangement uses TRBV29-1 and TRBJ1-2, with 9 bases lining up with TRBD1. Germline loops: CDR1 SQVTM, CDR2 ANQGSEA. This CDR3 comprises 11 residues. The V and J ends lost 4 bases and 13 bases, in that order; junction bases with no gene match: 7.

This chain connects TRBV7-9 to TRBJ1-5, with 10 bases lining up with TRBD1. CDR1 and CDR2 (germline): SEHNR, FQNEAQ (reference sequence). V lost 5 bases to trimming and J lost 7 bases; unmatched junction nucleotides: 8. The CDR3 totals 15 residues. CDR3 loop: CASSPGQGVGQPQHF. CDR3 sequence (DNA): TGTGCCAGCAGCCCAGGACAGGGGGTGGGGCAGCCCCAGCATTTT.

The chain links TRBV12-3 or TRBV12-4 to TRBJ2-5, with a weak D call TRBD1 (5 bases). This CDR3 has 13 residues. V lost 2 bases to trimming and J lost 7 bases, with 11 bases between them. CDR3 region: CASSLQGIGTQYF. CDR3 in DNA: TGTGCCAGCAGTTTACAGGGAATCGGGACCCAGTACTTC.

This clonotype was recorded a few times. The chain employs TRBV19 and TRBJ1-6; TRBD1 matches 8 bases. Germline assignment: CDR1 LNHDA and CDR2 SQIVND (reference sequence). With 10 bases clipped from V and 6 bases from J, the junction kept 5 bases outside the gene matches. The CDR3 length is 13 residues. The CDR3 here is CATLGQANSPLHF. CDR3 in DNA: TGTGCCACTCTGGGACAGGCTAATTCACCCCTCCACTTT.

The rearrangement uses TRBV15 and TRBJ1-1; D perhaps matches TRBD1 (5 bases). The germline CDR1 and CDR2 sequences are LNHNV and YYDKDF (reference sequence). Deletions cut 3 bases from V and 1 base from J, with 18 bases between. The CDR3 consists of 17 residues. The DNA for the CDR3 is TGTGCCACCAGCAGTGTCTTGAGGGGCCCAACGAACACTGAAGCTTTCTTT. Encoded protein: CATSSVLRGPTNTEAFF. Using reference TRBV15 and TRBJ1-1 for the parts outside the CDR3, the full variable domain is DAMVIQNPRYQVTQFGKPVTLSCSQTLNHNVMYWYQQKSSQAPKLLFHYYDKDFNNEADTPDNFQSRRPNTSFCFLDIRSPGLGDTAMYLCATSSVLRGPTNTEAFFGQGTRLTVV.

The chain joins TRBV25-1 to TRBJ2-1; TRBD1 matches at 7 bases. The CDR3 extends over 17 amino acids. J was trimmed by 0 bases and V by 4 bases; bases with no gene match: 9. Per the germline V gene, CDR1 is MGHDK and CDR2 is SYGVNS. The CDR3: CASSGKQGQSSYNEQFF. The DNA of the CDR3 is TGTGCCAGCAGTGGAAAACAGGGACAGAGCTCCTACAATGAGCAGTTCTTC. The full variable domain, with the rest looked up from reference TRBV25-1 and TRBJ2-1, is EADIYQTPRYLVIGTGKKITLECSQTMGHDKMYWYQQDPGMELHLIHYSYGVNSTEKGDLSSESTVSRIRTEHFPLTLESARPSHTSQYLCASSGKQGQSSYNEQFFGPGTRLTVL.

Concerning this clonotype: Lacking the conserved final phenylalanine or tryptophan, this CDR3 likely reflects a read error. The rearrangement uses TRBV24-1 and TRBJ1-5; no clear D. The CDR3 contains 14 residues. Germline assignment: CDR1 KGHDR and CDR2 SFDVKD. V shed 4 bases and J shed 6 bases, with 12 bases lying between them. The CDR3 sequence: CATSDAGRIQPQHL. The DNA of the CDR3 is TGTGCCACCAGTGACGCCGGACGGATTCAGCCCCAGCATCTT.

This clonotype is a singleton in its sample. CDR3 in amino acids: CASSKDLVEGYTF. Here the CDR3 DNA reads TGTGCCAGCAGCAAAGACCTGGTTGAGGGCTACACCTTC. The chain employs TRBV7-2 and TRBJ1-2; no clear D gene. This CDR3 is built from 13 residues. Germline CDR1 and CDR2: SGHTA and FQGNSA. Trimming pared 5 bases from V and 8 bases from J, leaving 15 bases between.

The rearrangement uses TRBV20-1 and TRBJ2-1; D is possibly TRBD2 (6 bases). V lost 1 base and J lost 4, with 11 bases in between. This CDR3 comprises 14 residues. Per the germline V gene, CDR1 is DFQATT and CDR2 is SNEGSKA (reference sequence). Here the CDR3 reads CSARGLELYNEQFF. Here the CDR3 DNA reads TGCAGTGCTAGAGGACTAGAGCTGTACAATGAGCAGTTCTTC.

This clonotype has only one observation. The CDR3 spells CAISGQGSLYGYTF. CDR3 DNA: TGTGCCATCAGCGGACAGGGGTCTCTCTATGGCTACACCTTC. The gene calls are TRBV10-3 and TRBJ1-2; 9 nucleotides agree with TRBD1. Germline assignment: CDR1 ENHRY and CDR2 SYGVKD. Trimming cost V 6 bases and J 4 bases; bases outside gene matches: 6. The CDR3 covers 14 residues.

This chain connects TRBV30 to TRBJ2-2, with a weak D call TRBD1 (5 bases). The CDR3 is made up of 13 amino acids. The germline V gene has CDR1 GTSNPN and CDR2 SVGIG (reference sequence). The germline V and J ends were trimmed by 2 bases and 7 bases, with 11 bases remaining between them. CDR3 DNA sequence: TGTGCCTGGAGTCAGGGCTCAGGCGGGGAGCTGTTTTTT. Translated: CAWSQGSGGELFF.

This sequence joins TRBV6-5 and TRBJ2-2; D call uncertain. From germline, CDR1 is MNHEY and CDR2 SVGAGI. Between the trimmed V and J ends, which lost 0 bases and 5 bases, there was a span of 7 bases. This CDR3 region has 14 residues. The CDR3 coding sequence is TGTGCCAGCAGTTACTCTCGACGAACCGGGGAGCTGTTTTTT. It encodes CASSYSRRTGELFF.